A selection of T cell receptor beta chains follows, all from one sample in a study of shared clonotypes between healthy human individuals. Some clones are missing from TCRdb's copy, which holds only in-frame ones; the method was immunoSEQ multiplex PCR. The table shows 2 million to 2.5 million clones, with less than 95% occurring only once. What was sequenced was naive CD4+ T cells from PBMCs. The receptors stem from a man younger than 30 in good health. Some clones in this sample may be carry-over from other donors' samples. CDR3s include the opening cysteine and the closing phenylalanine or tryptophan. D genes are given only for firm matches. Size values are once, few and many counts, or a class for expanded clones, and some rows have none.

D gene	CDR3 length	V gene	clone size	J gene	CDR3 protein	CDR3 DNA
TRBD2	15	TRBV7-9	.	TRBJ2-1	CASSFILAGDNEQFF	TGTGCCAGCAGCTTCATCCTAGCGGGAGACAATGAGCAGTTCTTC
.	15	TRBV7-9	.	TRBJ2-4	CASSPPSPGIAIQYF	TGTGCCAGCAGCCCCCCCTCCCCCGGGATAGCCATTCAGTACTTC
TRBD2	17	TRBV5-1	.	TRBJ2-7	CASSPPGVAGDVYEQYF	TGCGCCAGCAGCCCTCCTGGGGTGGCGGGAGACGTCTACGAGCAGTACTTC
.	13	TRBV10-3	.	TRBJ1-1	CAISIATNTEAFF	TGTGCCATCAGCATCGCAACAAACACTGAAGCTTTCTTT
.	15	TRBV5-1	.	TRBJ2-7	CASSLIGEGVYEQYF	TGCGCCAGCAGCTTGATCGGGGAAGGGGTTTACGAGCAGTACTTC
TRBD2	16	TRBV7-3	.	TRBJ2-1	CASSLTSGRAYNEQFF	TGTGCCAGCAGCTTAACTAGCGGGAGGGCCTACAATGAGCAGTTCTTC
.	15	TRBV27	.	TRBJ2-7	CASSTPRTSSYEQYF	TGTGCCAGCAGTACGCCCCGGACCTCCTCCTACGAGCAGTACTTC
.	15	TRBV4-3	.	TRBJ2-5	CASSQDVEGQETQYF	TGCGCCAGCAGCCAAGATGTCGAGGGACAAGAGACCCAGTACTTC
.	13	TRBV28	once	TRBJ1-5	CASTRESNQPQHF	TGTGCCAGCACAAGAGAGAGCAATCAGCCCCAGCATTTT
.	14	TRBV10-3	.	TRBJ1-3	CAIRRDVSGNTIYF	TGTGCCATCAGGAGGGACGTAAGTGGAAACACCATATATTTT